The clone carrying this T cell receptor beta chain was observed a few times. What it binds is unknown. After template switching added a universal primer site, the resulting cDNA carried unique molecular identifiers. One entry per CDR3 protein results from TCRdb running MiXCR on the 5' RACE reads. This table has about 700,000 distinct CDR3 sequences, under 9% appearing once. This entry comes from a study of identical twins. The donor group consisted entirely of healthy Caucasians. There are 11 residues in the CDR3. Trimming stripped 6 bases from V and 9 bases from J, with 9 bases between. Study conclusions and caveats: Monozygotic twins shared more out-of-frame TCR alpha than recombination models predicted.

Separately, the same data were catalogued under a study of yellow fever vaccine responses in identical twins. This second study notes: Twins reportedly appeared to share part of their vaccine T cell response while keeping part individual.

This clonotype originated in a woman between 18 and 29 years old in good health. The chain joins TRBV12-3 or TRBV12-4 to TRBJ2-1, with a weak D call TRBD2 (6 bases). The sequenced sample consisted of PBMCs. The CDR3 loop is CASRRTTEQFF. In DNA, the CDR3 is TGTGCCAGCAGACGGACTACTGAGCAGTTCTTC.